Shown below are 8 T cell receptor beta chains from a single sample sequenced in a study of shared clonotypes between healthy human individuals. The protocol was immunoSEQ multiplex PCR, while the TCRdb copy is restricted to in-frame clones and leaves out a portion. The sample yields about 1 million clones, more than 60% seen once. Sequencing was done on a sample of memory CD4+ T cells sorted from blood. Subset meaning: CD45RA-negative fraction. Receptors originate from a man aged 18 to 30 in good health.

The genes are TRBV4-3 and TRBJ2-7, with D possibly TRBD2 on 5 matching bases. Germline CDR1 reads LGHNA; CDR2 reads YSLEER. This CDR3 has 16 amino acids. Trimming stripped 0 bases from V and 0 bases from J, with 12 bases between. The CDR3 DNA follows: TGCGCCAGCAGCCAAGATCTTCAAGAGGGCTCCTACGAGCAGTACTTC. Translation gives CASSQDLQEGSYEQYF.

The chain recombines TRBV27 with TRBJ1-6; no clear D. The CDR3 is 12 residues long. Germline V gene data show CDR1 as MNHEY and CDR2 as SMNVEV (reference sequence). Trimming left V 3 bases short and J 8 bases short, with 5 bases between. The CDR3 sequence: CASSFIDSPLHF. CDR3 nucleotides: TGTGCCAGCAGTTTTATAGATTCACCCCTCCACTTT.

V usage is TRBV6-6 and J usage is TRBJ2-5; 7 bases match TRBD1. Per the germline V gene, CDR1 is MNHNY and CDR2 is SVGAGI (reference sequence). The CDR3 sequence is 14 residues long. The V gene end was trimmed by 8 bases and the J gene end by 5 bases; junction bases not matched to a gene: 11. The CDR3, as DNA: TGTGCCAGCCGAGAGACAGGGTCGGCGGAGACCCAGTACTTC. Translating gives CASRETGSAETQYF.

The CDR3 sequence is CASSPWVSQNTEAFF. CDR3 coding DNA: TGTGCCAGCTCACCATGGGTGAGTCAGAACACTGAAGCTTTCTTT. The rearrangement links TRBV18 to TRBJ1-1; D gene uncertain. The CDR3 is 15 residues long. Looked up from germline, CDR1 is KGHSH and CDR2 is LQKENI. The V end was cut by 2 bases, the J end by 1 base, with 11 bases between.

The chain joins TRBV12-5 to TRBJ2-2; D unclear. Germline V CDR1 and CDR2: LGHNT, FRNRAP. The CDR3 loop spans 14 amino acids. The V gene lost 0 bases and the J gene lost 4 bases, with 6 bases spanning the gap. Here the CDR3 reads CASGLVGFTGELFF. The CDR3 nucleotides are TGTGCTAGTGGTTTGGTAGGCTTCACCGGGGAGCTGTTTTTT.

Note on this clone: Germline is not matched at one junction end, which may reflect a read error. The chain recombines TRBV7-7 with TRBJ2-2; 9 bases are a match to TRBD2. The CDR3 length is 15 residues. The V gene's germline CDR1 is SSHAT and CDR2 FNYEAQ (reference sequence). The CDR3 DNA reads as TGTGCTAGCAGCTTACTGACTAGCGGAATCGGGGAGCTGTTTTTT. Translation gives CASSLLTSGIGELFF.

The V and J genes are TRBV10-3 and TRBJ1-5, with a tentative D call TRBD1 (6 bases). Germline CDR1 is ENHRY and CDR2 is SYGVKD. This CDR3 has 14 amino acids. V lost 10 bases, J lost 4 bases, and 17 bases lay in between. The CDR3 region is CATKKDSGNQPQHF. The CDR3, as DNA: TGTGCCACCAAAAAGGACAGCGGAAATCAGCCCCAGCATTTT.

The CDR3 DNA reads as TGTGCCAGTAGCCACGCCGGGGGGATGAACACTGAAGCTTTCTTT. Encoded protein: CASSHAGGMNTEAFF. The chain recombines TRBV19 with TRBJ1-1; weak D call: TRBD1 (5 bases). The germline gives CDR1 LNHDA, CDR2 SQIVND (reference sequence). CDR3 length: 15 amino acids. With 6 bases removed from V and 0 bases from J, the gap between germline ends came to 14 bases.